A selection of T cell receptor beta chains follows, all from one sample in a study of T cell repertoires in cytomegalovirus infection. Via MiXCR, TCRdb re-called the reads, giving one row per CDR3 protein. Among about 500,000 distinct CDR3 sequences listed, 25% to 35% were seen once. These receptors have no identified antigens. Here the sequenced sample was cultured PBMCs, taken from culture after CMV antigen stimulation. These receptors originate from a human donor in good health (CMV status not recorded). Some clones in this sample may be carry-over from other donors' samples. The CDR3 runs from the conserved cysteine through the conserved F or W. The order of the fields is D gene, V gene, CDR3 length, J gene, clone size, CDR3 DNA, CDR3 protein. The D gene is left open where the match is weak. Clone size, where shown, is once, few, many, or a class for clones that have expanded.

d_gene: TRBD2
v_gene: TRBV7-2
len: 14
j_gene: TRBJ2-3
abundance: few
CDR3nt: TGTGCCAGCAGAAGTAGCGGGCGCACAGATATGCAGTATTTT
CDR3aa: CASRSSGRTDMQYF

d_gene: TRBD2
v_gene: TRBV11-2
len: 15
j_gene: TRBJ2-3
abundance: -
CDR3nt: TGTGCCAGCAGCTTACAGCGGGGGCGCACAGATACGCAGTATTTT
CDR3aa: CASSLQRGRTDTQYF

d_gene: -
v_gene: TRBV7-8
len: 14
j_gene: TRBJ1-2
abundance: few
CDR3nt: TGTGCCAGCAGCTTAGCGGACCCCCACTATGGCTACACCTTC
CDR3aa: CASSLADPHYGYTF

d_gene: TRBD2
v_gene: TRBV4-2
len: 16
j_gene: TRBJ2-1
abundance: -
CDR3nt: TGTGCCAGCAGCCAAGCCGGCGGGAGGGATTACAATGAGCAGTTCTTC
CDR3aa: CASSQAGGRDYNEQFF

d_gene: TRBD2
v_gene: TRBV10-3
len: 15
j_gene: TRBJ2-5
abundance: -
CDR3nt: TGTGCCATCAGTGAGGCTAGCGGGAGTGAGCAGACCCAGTACTTC
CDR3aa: CAISEASGSEQTQYF

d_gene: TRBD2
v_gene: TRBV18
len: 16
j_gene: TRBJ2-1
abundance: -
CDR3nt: TGTGCCAGCTCGCAGAATGTAGCGGGAGGACGCTATGAGCAGTTCTTC
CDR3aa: CASSQNVAGGRYEQFF

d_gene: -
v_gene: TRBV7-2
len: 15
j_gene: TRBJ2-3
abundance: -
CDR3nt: TGTGCCAGCAGCTTGGGTAGCCCCAGCACAGATACGCAGTATTTT
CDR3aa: CASSLGSPSTDTQYF

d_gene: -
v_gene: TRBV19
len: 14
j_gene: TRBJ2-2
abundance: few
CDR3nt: TGTGCCAGTAGTATTCAGCAGAACACCGGGGAGCTGTTTTTT
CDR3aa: CASSIQQNTGELFF

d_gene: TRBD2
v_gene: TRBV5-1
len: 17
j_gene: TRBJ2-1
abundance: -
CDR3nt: TGCGCCAGCAGCTTGCGACTAGCGGGAGGCACCTACAATGAGCAGTTCTTC
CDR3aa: CASSLRLAGGTYNEQFF

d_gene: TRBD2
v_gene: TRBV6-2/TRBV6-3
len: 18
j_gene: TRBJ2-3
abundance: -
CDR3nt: TGTGCCAGCGCCGAAAGCCTAGCGGGAGGAAGGGGCACAGATACGCAGTATTTT
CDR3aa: CASAESLAGGRGTDTQYF

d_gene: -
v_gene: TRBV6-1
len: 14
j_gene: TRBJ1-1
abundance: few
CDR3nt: TGTGCCAGCGTCAGCCCGGGACAAAACACTGAAGCTTTCTTT
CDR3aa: CASVSPGQNTEAFF

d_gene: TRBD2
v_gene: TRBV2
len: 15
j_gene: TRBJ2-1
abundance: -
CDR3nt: TGTGCCAACCTCCACTCTAGCGGGATGAGCTATGAGCAGTTCTTC
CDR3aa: CANLHSSGMSYEQFF

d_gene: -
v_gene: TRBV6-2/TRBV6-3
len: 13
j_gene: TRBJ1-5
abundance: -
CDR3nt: TGTGCCAGCAGTTTCGACTCTTATCAGCCCCAGCATTTT
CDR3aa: CASSFDSYQPQHF

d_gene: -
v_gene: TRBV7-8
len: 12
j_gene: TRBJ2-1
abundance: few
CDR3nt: TGTGCCAGCAGCTTGGTTTCGAACCAGCAGTTCTTC
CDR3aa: CASSLVSNQQFF

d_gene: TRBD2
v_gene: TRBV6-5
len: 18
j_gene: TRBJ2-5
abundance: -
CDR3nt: TGTGCCAGCAGTTACTCTTGGGCACTAGCGGGGTTCCAAGAGACCCAGTACTTC
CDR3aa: CASSYSWALAGFQETQYF

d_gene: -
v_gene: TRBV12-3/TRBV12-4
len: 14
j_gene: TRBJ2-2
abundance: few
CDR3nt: TGTGCCAGCAGTCGTCTTGGCGGTGGGGGGGAGCTGTTTTTT
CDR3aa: CASSRLGGGGELFF

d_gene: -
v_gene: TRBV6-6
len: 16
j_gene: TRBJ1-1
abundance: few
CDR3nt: TGTGCCAGCAGTTACTCTGGGGGCGCGGTGGACACTGAAGCTTTCTTT
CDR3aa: CASSYSGGAVDTEAFF

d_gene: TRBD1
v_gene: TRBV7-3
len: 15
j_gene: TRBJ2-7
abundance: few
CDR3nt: TGTGCCAGCAGCTCCTTACCGGGACAGGGGACCGAGCAGTACTTC
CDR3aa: CASSSLPGQGTEQYF

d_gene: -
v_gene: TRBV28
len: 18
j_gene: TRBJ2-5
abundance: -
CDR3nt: -
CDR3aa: CASSSSGLAGGPQETQYF

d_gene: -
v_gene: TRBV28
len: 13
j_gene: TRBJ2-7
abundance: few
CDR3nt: TGTGCAAGCCAGGTCCTTAGCTCCTACGAGCAGTACTTC
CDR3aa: CASQVLSSYEQYF

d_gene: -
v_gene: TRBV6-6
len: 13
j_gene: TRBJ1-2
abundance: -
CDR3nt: TGTGCCAGCAGGGAGGGGGGAGGGGTTGGCTACACCTTC
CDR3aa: CASREGGGVGYTF

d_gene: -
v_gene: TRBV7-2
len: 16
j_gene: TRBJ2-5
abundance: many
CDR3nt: TGTGCCAGCAGCTTCACGGGGACGGGGCCTCAAGAGACCCAGTACTTC
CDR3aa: CASSFTGTGPQETQYF

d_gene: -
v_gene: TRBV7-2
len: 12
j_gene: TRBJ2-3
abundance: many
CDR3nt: TGTGCCAGCAGAAGGGTCTGGGATACGCAGTATTTT
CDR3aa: CASRRVWDTQYF

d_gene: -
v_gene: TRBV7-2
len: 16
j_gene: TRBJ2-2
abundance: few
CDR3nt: TGTGCCAGCAGCTTGGGACGGACACACGGCGCCGGGGAGCTGTTTTTT
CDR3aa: CASSLGRTHGAGELFF

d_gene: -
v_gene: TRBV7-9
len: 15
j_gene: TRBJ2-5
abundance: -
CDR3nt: TGTGCCAGCAGCTTAGGTCTGGGGGCACGAGAGACCCAGTACTTC
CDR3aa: CASSLGLGARETQYF

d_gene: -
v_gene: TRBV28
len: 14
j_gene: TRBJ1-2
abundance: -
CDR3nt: TGTGCCAGCACCCTTGGGTTGGTGGGGTATGGCTACACCTTC
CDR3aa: CASTLGLVGYGYTF

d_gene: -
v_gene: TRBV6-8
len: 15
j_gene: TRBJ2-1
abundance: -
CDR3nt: TGTGCCAGCAGTGTTAGCGGTCGCTCCTACAATGAGCAGTTCTTC
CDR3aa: CASSVSGRSYNEQFF

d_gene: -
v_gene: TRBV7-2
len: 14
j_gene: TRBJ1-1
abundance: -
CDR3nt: TGTGCCAGCAGCGAGGGACCGGGGTACACTGAAGCTTTCTTT
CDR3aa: CASSEGPGYTEAFF

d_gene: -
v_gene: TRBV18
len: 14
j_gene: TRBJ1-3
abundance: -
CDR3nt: TGTGCCAGCTCACCACCGGAGAAGGGAAACACCATATATTTT
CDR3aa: CASSPPEKGNTIYF

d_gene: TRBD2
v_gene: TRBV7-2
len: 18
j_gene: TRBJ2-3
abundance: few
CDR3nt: TGTGCCAGCAGCTTAGCTTGGGGGACTAGCGCCCTTACAGATACGCAGTATTTT
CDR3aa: CASSLAWGTSALTDTQYF

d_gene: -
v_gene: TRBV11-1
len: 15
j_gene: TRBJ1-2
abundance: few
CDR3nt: TGTGCCAGCAGCCTCGACGGGAGGGGCTACTATGGCTACACCTTC
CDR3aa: CASSLDGRGYYGYTF

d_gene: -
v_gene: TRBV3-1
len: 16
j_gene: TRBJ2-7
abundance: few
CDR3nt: TGTGCCAGCAGCGCACCAAAACTAGCCAGAACCTACGAGCAGTACTTC
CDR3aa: CASSAPKLARTYEQYF

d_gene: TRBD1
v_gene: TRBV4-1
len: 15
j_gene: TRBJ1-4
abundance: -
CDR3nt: TGCGCCAGCAGCCAACCGGACAGGAAATTTGAAAAACTGTTTTTT
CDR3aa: CASSQPDRKFEKLFF